The rows below give T cell receptor beta chains drawn from one sample of a study of a mutant IDH1 vaccine in newly diagnosed glioma. Method: immunoSEQ multiplex PCR; TCRdb's copy keeps in-frame clones and lacks some. The table includes roughly 110,000 clones, roughly 88% detected once. These TCRs' antigens remain unknown. This sample comprised PBMCs, obtained from a glioma patient whose treatment included an IDH1 peptide vaccine. The receptors were gathered from a woman between 50 and 59 years old with glioma. CDR3s include the opening cysteine and the closing phenylalanine or tryptophan. The D gene is left open where the match is weak. Clone size appears in some rows only: once, few, many, or a class for an expanded clone.

TRBV7-3,TRBJ2-7,-,-,CASSLWASATYEQYF,TGTGCCAGCAGCTTATGGGCTAGCGCGACCTACGAGCAGTACTTC
TRBV6-1,TRBJ1-5,-,few,CASSEKGAQHF,TGTGCCAGCAGTGAAAAGGGGGCCCAGCATTTT
TRBV7-9,TRBJ2-2,-,-,CASERVGSGELFF,TGTGCCAGCGAGAGGGTGGGGTCCGGGGAGCTGTTTTTT
TRBV28,TRBJ2-6,-,-,CASSGGDSLLSLTF,TGTGCCAGCAGTGGGGGGGACAGTCTTCTTTCGCTGACTTTC
TRBV28,TRBJ2-5,TRBD2,few,CASSFNSGRRVTETQYF,TGTGCCAGCAGTTTTAATAGCGGGAGGCGAGTAACCGAGACCCAGTACTTC
TRBV21-1,TRBJ1-6,-,few,CASSEPVHASALHF,TGTGCCAGCAGCGAGCCCGTACACGCGTCTGCCCTCCACTTT
TRBV18,TRBJ2-7,TRBD1,-,CASSPPRGTGSHEQYF,TGTGCCAGCTCACCACCCCGGGGGACAGGGAGCCACGAGCAGTACTTC
TRBV11-2,TRBJ1-1,-,-,CASSLVGPPTEAFF,TGTGCCAGCAGCTTAGTGGGCCCACCCACTGAAGCTTTCTTT
TRBV21-1,TRBJ2-3,-,-,CASSSSGGRMKVALHSDTQYF,TGTGCCAGCAGCTCCTCAGGGGGCAGGATGAAGGTAGCCCTCCATTCAGATACGCAGTATTTT
TRBV28,TRBJ2-3,TRBD2,-,CASNPNRLAVDTQYF,TGTGCCAGCAACCCGAACCGACTAGCGGTAGATACGCAGTATTTT
TRBV28,TRBJ1-2,-,-,CASSLRGSGYTF,TGTGCCAGCAGTTTACGGGGCTCTGGCTACACCTTC
TRBV5-1,TRBJ2-3,TRBD2,-,CASSLGASGSTDTQYF,TGCGCCAGCAGCTTGGGGGCTAGCGGGAGCACAGATACGCAGTATTTT
TRBV10-3,TRBJ2-7,TRBD1,-,CATEAGTGSLYEQYF,TGTGCCACCGAGGCTGGGACAGGGAGCCTCTACGAGCAGTACTTC
TRBV25-1,TRBJ1-5,-,-,CARQGTTFKRRQPQHF,TGTGCCCGGCAAGGAACGACATTCAAGCGACGGCAGCCCCAGCATTTT